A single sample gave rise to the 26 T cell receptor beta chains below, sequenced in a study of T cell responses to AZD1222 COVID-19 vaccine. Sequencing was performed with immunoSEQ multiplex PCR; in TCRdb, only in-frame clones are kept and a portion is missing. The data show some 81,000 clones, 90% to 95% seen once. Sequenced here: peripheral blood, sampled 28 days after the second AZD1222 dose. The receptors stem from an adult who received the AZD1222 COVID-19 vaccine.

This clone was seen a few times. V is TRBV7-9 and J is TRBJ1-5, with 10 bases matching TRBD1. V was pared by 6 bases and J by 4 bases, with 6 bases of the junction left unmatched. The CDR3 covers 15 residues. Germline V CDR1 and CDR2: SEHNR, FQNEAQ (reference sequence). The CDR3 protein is CASSPGTGVNQPQHF. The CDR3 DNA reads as TGTGCCAGCAGTCCCGGGACAGGGGTTAATCAGCCCCAGCATTTT.

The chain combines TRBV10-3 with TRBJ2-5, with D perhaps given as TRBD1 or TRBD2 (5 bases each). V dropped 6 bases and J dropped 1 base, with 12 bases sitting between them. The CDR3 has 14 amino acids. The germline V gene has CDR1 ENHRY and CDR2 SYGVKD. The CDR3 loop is CAIRGDSGQETQYF. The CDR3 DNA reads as TGTGCCATCAGGGGGGATAGTGGCCAAGAGACCCAGTACTTC.

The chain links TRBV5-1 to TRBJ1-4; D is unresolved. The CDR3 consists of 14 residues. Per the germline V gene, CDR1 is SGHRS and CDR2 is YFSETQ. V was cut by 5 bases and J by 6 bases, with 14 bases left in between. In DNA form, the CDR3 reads TGCGCCAGCAGTAAGGATTCTGGGTATGAAAAACTGTTTTTT. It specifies CASSKDSGYEKLFF.

The CDR3 here is CASSPTVLSGNTIYF. The DNA of the CDR3 is TGTGCCAGCTCACCGACAGTGCTCTCTGGAAACACCATATATTTT. This chain joins TRBV18 and TRBJ1-3; D is perhaps TRBD1 (5 bases). The V end lost 3 bases, the J end lost 0 bases, and 9 bases lay between the germline ends. CDR3 length equals 15 residues. CDR1 is KGHSH and CDR2 is LQKENI in the germline V gene. Filled out from reference TRBV18 and TRBJ1-3, the complete variable domain reads NAGVMQNPRHLVRRRGQEARLRCSPMKGHSHVYWYRQLPEEGLKFMVYLQKENIIDESGMPKERFSAEFPKEGPSILRIQQVVRGDSAAYFCASSPTVLSGNTIYFGEGSWLTVV.

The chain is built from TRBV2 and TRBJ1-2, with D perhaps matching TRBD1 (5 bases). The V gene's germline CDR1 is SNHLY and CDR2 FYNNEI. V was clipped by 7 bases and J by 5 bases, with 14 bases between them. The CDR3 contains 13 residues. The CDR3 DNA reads TGTGCCAGCACCGCGGGGGGTCAGTATGGCTACACCTTC. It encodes CASTAGGQYGYTF.

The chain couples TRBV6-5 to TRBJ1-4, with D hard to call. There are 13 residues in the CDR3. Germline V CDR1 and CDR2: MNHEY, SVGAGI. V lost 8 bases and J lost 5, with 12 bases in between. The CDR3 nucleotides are TGTGCCAGCGCGCGGTGGAAAAATGAAAAACTGTTTTTT. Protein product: CASARWKNEKLFF.

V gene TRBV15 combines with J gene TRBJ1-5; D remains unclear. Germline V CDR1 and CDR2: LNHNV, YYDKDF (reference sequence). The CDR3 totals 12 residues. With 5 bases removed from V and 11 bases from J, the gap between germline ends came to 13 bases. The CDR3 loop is CATSAAGVTQHF. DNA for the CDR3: TGTGCCACCAGCGCGGCTGGGGTTACCCAGCATTTT.

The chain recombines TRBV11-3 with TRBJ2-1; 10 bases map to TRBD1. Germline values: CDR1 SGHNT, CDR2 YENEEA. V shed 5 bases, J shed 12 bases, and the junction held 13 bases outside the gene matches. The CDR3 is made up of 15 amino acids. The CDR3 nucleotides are TGTGCCAGCAGCCCCTCGTTCGACAGGGGGCGCCTGCAGTTCTTC. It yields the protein CASSPSFDRGRLQFF.

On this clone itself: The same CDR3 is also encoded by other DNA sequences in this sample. CDR3 residues: CASSRQGGNQPQHF. The DNA of the CDR3 is TGTGCCAGCAGTAGACAGGGCGGGAATCAGCCCCAGCATTTT. The rearrangement links TRBV2 to TRBJ1-5, with 7 positions matching TRBD1. With 5 bases clipped from V and 4 bases from J, the junction kept 5 bases outside the gene matches. This CDR3 has 14 amino acids. Looked up from germline, CDR1 is SNHLY and CDR2 is FYNNEI.

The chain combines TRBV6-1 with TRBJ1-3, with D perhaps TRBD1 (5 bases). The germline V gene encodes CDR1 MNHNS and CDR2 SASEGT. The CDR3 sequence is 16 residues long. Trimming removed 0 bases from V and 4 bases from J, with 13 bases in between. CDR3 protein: CASSEAGALWGNTIYF. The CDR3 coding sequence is TGTGCCAGCAGTGAAGCAGGGGCCCTCTGGGGAAACACCATATATTTT.

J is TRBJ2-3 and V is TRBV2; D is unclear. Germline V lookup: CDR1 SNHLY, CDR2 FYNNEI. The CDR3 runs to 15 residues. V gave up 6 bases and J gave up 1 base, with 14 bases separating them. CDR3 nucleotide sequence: TGTGCCAGCAGCGGTTATGGCTTCGGCACAGATACGCAGTATTTT. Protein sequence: CASSGYGFGTDTQYF.

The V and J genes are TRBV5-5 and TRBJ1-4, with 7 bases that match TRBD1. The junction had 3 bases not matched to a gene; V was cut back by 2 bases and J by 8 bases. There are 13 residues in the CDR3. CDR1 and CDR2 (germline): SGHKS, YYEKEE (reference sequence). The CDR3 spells CASSLGQAEKLFF. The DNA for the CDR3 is TGTGCCAGCAGCTTAGGACAGGCCGAAAAACTGTTTTTT.

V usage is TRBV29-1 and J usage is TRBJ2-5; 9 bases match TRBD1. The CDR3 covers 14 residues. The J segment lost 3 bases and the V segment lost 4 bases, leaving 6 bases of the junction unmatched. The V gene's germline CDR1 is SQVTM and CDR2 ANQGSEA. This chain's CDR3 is CSVVWTGVEETQYF. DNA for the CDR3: TGCAGCGTTGTTTGGACAGGGGTTGAAGAGACCCAGTACTTC.

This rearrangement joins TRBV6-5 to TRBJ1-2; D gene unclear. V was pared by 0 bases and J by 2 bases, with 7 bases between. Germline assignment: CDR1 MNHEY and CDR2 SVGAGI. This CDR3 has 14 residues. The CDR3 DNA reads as TGTGCCAGCAGTTACTCAGAGACAAACTATGGCTACACCTTC. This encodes CASSYSETNYGYTF.

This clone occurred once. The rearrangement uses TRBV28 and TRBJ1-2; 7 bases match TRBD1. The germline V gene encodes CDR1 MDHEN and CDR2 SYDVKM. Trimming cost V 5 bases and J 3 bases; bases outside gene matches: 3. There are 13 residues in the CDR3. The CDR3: CASSLGTDYGYTF. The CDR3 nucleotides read TGTGCCAGCAGTCTCGGGACAGACTATGGCTACACCTTC.

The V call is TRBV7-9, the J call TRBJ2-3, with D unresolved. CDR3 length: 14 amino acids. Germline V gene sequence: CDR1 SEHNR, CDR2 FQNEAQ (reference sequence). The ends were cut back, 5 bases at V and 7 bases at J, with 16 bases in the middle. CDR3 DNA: TGTGCCAGCAGCCTCACCCGAGGCGGTTATACGCAGTATTTT. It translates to CASSLTRGGYTQYF.

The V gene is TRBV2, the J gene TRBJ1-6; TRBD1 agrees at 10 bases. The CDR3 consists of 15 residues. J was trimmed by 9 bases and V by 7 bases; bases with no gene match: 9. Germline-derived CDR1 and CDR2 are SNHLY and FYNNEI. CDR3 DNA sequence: TGTGCCAGCATCCCCTCCGGGACAGGGGTTTCACCCCTCCACTTT. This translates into CASIPSGTGVSPLHF.

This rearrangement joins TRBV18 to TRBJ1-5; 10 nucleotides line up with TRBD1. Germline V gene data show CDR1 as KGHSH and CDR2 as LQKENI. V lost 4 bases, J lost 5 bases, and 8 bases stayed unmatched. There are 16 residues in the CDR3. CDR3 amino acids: CASSQRDRGGDQPQHF. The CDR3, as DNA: TGTGCCAGCTCACAAAGGGACAGGGGTGGGGATCAGCCCCAGCATTTT.

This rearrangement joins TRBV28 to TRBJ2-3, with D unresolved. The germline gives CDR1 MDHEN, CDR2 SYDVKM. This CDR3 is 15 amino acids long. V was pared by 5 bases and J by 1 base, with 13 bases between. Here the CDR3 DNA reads TGTGCCAGCAGTCCCCTGGATCGTGGCACAGATACGCAGTATTTT. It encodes CASSPLDRGTDTQYF.

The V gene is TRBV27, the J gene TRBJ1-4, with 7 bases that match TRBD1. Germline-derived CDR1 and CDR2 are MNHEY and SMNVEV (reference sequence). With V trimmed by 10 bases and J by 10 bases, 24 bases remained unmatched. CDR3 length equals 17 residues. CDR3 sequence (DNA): TGTGCCACCCCCTTAGATGAGGTAGGGGGCAATTGGAGAAAACTGTTTTTT. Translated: CATPLDEVGGNWRKLFF.

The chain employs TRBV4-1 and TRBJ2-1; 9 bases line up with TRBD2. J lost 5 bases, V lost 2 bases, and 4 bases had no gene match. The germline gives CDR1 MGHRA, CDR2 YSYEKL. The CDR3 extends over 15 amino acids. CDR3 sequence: CASSQIAGVNNEQFF. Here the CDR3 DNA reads TGCGCCAGCAGCCAAATAGCGGGGGTGAACAATGAGCAGTTCTTC.

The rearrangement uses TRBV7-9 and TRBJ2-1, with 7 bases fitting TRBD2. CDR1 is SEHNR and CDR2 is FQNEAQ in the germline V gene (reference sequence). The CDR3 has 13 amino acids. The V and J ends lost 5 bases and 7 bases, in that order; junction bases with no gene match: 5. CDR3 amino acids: CASSDGTTNEQFF. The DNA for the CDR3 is TGTGCCAGCAGCGATGGGACTACAAATGAGCAGTTCTTC.

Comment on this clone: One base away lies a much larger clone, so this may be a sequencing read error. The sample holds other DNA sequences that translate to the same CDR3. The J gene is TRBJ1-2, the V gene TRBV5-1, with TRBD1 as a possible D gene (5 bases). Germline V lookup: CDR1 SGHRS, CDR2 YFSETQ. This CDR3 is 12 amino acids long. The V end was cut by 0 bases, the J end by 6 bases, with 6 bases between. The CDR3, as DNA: TGCGCCAGCAGCTTGGTGGGGGATGGCTACACCTTC. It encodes CASSLVGDGYTF.

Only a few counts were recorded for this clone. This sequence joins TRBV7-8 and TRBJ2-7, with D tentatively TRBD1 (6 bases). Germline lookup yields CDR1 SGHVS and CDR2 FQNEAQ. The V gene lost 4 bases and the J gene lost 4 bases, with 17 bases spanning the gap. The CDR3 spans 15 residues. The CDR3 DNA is TGTGCCAGCAGCTACGGGACAACCCCCGGGTACGAGCAGTACTTC. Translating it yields CASSYGTTPGYEQYF.

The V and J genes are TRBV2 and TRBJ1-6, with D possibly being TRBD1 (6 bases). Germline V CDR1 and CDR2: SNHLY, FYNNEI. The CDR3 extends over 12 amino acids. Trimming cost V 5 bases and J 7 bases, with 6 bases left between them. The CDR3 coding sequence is TGTGCCAGCAGTACAGGGAATTCACCCCTCCACTTT. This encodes CASSTGNSPLHF.

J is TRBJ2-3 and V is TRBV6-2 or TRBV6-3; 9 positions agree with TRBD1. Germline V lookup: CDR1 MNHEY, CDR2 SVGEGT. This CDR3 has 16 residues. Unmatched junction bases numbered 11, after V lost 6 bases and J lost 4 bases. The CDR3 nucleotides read TGTGCCAGCAGCCTAAGGGGGACAGGGCAAGCAGATACGCAGTATTTT. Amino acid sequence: CASSLRGTGQADTQYF.